This TCR beta chain appears in the sequencing data of a study of shared clonotypes between healthy human individuals. V was clipped by 2 bases and J by 2 bases, with 9 bases between them. Germline CDR1 and CDR2: MDHEN and SYDVKM. The CDR3 extends over 14 amino acids. Every subset's genomic DNA went evenly onto several immunoSEQ plates. TCRdb keeps only in-frame clones here, not all; method: immunoSEQ multiplex PCR. The profile covers about 690,000 clones, with about 90% appearing a single time and 34% taken by the ten largest. The sequencing sample was made of memory CD8+ T cells from PBMCs. Indicated subset: CD45RO+ cells pooled with CCR7-negative TemRA cells. The gene calls are TRBV28 and TRBJ2-5; D unclear. The sequence derives from a man between 18 and 35 years old in good health. Some clones in this sample may be carry-over from other donors' samples. CDR3 loop: CASSLLRSQETQYF. The CDR3 nucleotides are TGTGCCAGCAGTTTACTAAGGTCACAAGAGACCCAGTACTTC. The complete variable domain, with remaining parts taken from reference TRBV28 and TRBJ2-5, reads DVKVTQSSRYLVKRTGEKVFLECVQDMDHENMFWYRQDPGLGLRLIYFSYDVKMKEKGDIPEGYSVSREKKERFSLILESASTNQTSMYLCASSLLRSQETQYFGPGTRLLVL.